This T cell receptor beta chain was identified during a study of cytomegalovirus exposure and HLA in healthy donors. Overall study: Ancestry clustering placed about 86% of approximately 420 genotyped donors in the Caucasian-associated cluster. General study findings and limits: When analyzed later, a missense DCLRE1C variant was found to be linked to TCR beta V- and J-gene trimming. Likely technical artifact: a cluster of highly shared sequence variants. Testing in vitro showed a few CMV-associated chains specific for CMV antigens.

The PCR contained 60 Vbeta and 13 Jbeta primers. Profiling relied on immunoSEQ multiplex PCR, and the TCRdb table lists in-frame clones only, not all of them. In the table there are about 43,000 clones, more than 45% of which are singletons. Note on this clone: Its antigen is not known.

This sequence was found in a man aged 55-75 years in good health and CMV-seronegative. Sample: PBMCs.

The chain's CDR3 is CASSDWGQGISYEQYF. DNA of the CDR3: TGTGCCAGCAGTGACTGGGGACAGGGAATTTCCTACGAGCAGTACTTC. V and J are TRBV2 and TRBJ2-7, with 9 bases identical to TRBD1. The V gene's germline CDR1 is SNHLY and CDR2 FYNNEI. The CDR3 sequence is 16 residues long. The trim removed 3 bases at V and 1 base at J, leaving 7 bases unmatched.